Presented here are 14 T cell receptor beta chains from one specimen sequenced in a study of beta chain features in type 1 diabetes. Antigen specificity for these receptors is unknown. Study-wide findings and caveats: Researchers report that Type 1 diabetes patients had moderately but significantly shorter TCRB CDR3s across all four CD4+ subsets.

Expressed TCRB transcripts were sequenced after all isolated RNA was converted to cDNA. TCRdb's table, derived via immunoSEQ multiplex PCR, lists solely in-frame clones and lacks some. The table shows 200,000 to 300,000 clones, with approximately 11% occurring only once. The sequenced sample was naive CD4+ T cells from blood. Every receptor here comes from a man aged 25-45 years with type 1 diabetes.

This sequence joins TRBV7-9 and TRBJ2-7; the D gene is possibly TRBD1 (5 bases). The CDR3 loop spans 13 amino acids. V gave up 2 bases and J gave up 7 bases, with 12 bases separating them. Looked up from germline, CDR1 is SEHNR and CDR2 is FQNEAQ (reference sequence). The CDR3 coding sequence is TGTGCCAGCAGCTTAATCAGGGTGGGGGAGCAGTACTTC. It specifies CASSLIRVGEQYF.

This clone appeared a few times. The CDR3 region has the DNA TGCGCCAGCAGCCAAGCGCCAGGGGCTACTAATGAAAAACTGTTTTTT. Translated: CASSQAPGATNEKLFF. This rearrangement joins TRBV4-1 to TRBJ1-4; D might be TRBD1 (6 bases). The V gene's germline CDR1 is MGHRA and CDR2 YSYEKL. Trimming cost V 1 base and J 2 bases, with 11 bases left between them. This CDR3 contains 16 residues.

CDR3 nucleotides: TGCGCCAGCAGCCGCAGGGGGAGCCTGGGGACCGGGGAGCTGTTTTTT. This translates into CASSRRGSLGTGELFF. This chain connects TRBV4-1 to TRBJ2-2, with 7 positions matching TRBD1. This CDR3 spans 16 amino acids. Germline loops: CDR1 MGHRA, CDR2 YSYEKL. V lost 4 bases, J lost 5 bases, and 10 bases stayed unmatched.

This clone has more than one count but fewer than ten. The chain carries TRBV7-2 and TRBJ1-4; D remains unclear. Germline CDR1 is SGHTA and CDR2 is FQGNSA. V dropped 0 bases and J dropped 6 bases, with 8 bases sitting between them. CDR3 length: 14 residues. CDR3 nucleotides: TGTGCCAGCAGCTTAGCGCGGGTAGATGAAAAACTGTTTTTT. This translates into CASSLARVDEKLFF.

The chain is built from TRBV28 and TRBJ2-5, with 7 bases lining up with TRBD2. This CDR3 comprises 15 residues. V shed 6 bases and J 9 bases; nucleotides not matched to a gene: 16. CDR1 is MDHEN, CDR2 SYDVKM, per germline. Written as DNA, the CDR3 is TGTGCCAGCAGAACCGATGGGACGGGGAGGGGTGCCCAGTACTTC. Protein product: CASRTDGTGRGAQYF.

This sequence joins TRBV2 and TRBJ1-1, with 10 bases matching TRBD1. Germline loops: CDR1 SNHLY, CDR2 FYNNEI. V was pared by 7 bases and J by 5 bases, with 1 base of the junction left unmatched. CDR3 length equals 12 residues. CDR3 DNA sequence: TGTGCCAGCAAGGACAGGGGGACTGAAGCTTTCTTT. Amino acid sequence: CASKDRGTEAFF.

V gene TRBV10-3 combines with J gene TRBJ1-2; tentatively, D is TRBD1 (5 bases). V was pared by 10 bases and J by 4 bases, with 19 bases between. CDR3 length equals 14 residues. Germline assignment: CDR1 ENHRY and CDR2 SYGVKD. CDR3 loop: CASLGLVPSYGYTF. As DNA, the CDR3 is TGTGCCAGCCTGGGACTCGTGCCGTCCTATGGCTACACCTTC.

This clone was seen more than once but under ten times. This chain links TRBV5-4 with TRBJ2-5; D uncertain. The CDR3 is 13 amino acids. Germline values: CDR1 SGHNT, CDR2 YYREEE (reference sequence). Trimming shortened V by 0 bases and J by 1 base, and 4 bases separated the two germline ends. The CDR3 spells CASSLDSQETQYF. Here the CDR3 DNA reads TGTGCCAGCAGCTTGGACAGCCAAGAGACCCAGTACTTC.

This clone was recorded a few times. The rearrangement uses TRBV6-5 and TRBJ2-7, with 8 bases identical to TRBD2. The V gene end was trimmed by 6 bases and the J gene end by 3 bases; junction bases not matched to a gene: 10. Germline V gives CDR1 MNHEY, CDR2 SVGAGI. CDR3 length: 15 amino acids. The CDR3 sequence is CASSPRGGRIYEQYF. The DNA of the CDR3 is TGTGCCAGCAGCCCCCGCGGGGGGCGCATCTACGAGCAGTACTTC.

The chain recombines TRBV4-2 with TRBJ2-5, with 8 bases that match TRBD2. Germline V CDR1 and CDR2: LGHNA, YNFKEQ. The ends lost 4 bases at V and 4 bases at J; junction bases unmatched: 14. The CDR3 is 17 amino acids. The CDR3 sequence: CASSRAEGSGGRETQYF. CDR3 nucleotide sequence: TGTGCCAGCAGCCGCGCGGAGGGGTCGGGGGGGAGAGAGACCCAGTACTTC.

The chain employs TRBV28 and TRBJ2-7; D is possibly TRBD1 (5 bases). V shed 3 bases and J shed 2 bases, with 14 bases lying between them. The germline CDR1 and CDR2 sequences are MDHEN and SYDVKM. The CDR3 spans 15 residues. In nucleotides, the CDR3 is TGTGCCAGCAGTTTCCCATTCACAGGAACCTACGAGCAGTACTTC. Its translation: CASSFPFTGTYEQYF.

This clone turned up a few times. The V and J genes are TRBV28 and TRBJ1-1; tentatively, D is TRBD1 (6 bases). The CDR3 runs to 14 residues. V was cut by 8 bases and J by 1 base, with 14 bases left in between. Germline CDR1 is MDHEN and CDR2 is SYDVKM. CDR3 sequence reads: CASSLPQGNTEAFF. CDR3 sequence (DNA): TGTGCCAGCTCTCTTCCACAGGGGAACACTGAAGCTTTCTTT.

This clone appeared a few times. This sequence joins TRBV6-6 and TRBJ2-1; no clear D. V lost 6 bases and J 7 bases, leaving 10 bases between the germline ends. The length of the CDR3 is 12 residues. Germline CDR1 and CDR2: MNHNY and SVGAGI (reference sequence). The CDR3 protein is CASSPEENEQFF. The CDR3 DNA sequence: TGTGCCAGCAGCCCAGAGGAGAATGAGCAGTTCTTC.

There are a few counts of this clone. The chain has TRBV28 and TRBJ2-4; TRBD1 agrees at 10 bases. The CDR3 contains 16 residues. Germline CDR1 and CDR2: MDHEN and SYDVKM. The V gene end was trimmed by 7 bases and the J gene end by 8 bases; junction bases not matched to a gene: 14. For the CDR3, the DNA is TGTGCCAGCACCACCCATAGGGAGGGACAGGGGTACATTCAGTACTTC. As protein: CASTTHREGQGYIQYF.